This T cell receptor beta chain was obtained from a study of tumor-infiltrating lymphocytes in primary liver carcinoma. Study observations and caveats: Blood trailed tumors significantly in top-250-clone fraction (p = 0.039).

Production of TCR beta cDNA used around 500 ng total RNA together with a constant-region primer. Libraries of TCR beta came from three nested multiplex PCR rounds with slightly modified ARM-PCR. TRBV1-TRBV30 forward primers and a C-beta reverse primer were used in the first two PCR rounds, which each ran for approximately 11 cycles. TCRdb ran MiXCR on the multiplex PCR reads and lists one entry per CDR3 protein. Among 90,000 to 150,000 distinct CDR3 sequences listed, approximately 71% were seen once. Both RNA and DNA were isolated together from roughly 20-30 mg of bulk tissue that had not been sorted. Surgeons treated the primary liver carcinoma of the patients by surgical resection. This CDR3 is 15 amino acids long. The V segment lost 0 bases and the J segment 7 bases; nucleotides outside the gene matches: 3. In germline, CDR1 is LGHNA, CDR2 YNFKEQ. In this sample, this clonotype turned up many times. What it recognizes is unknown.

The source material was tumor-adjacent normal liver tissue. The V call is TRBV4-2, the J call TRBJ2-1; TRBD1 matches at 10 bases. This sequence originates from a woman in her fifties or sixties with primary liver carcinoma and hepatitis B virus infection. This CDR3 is CASSQERTGGNEQFF. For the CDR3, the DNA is TGTGCCAGCAGCCAAGAAAGGACAGGGGGGAATGAGCAGTTCTTC.